These 10 T cell receptor beta chains were sequenced from one sample in a study of cytomegalovirus exposure and HLA in healthy donors. The protocol was immunoSEQ multiplex PCR, while the TCRdb copy is restricted to in-frame clones and leaves out a portion. The data show 50,000 to 70,000 clones, 85% to 95% seen once. Source material: PBMCs. The receptors derive from a woman under 30 in good health and CMV-seropositive.

The chain recombines TRBV10-3 with TRBJ1-1, with a tentative D call TRBD1 (6 bases). Germline V gives CDR1 ENHRY, CDR2 SYGVKD. V gave up 5 bases and J gave up 1 base, with 11 bases separating them. The CDR3 covers 14 residues. The chain's CDR3 is CAISSGASNTEAFF. DNA of the CDR3: TGTGCCATCAGTTCAGGGGCGTCGAACACTGAAGCTTTCTTT.

The chain combines TRBV5-1 with TRBJ2-2; TRBD2 agrees at 12 bases. After removal of 3 bases from V and 8 bases from J, the junction contained 8 bases not matched to a gene. This CDR3 has 16 residues. CDR1 and CDR2 from the germline V gene are SGHRS and YFSETQ. This CDR3 is CASSYKGLAGLGELFF. In nucleotides, the CDR3 is TGCGCCAGCAGCTATAAAGGACTAGCGGGGTTAGGGGAGCTGTTTTTT. The variable domain in full, with the rest retrieved from reference TRBV5-1 and TRBJ2-2, is KAGVTQTPRYLIKTRGQQVTLSCSPISGHRSVSWYQQTPGQGLQFLFEYFSETQRNKGNFPGRFSGRQFSNSRSEMNVSTLELGDSALYLCASSYKGLAGLGELFFGEGSRLTVL.

The V call is TRBV5-1, the J call TRBJ2-1; tentatively, D is TRBD2 (6 bases). V was cut by 1 base and J by 4 bases, with 9 bases left in between. The germline CDR1 and CDR2 sequences are SGHRS and YFSETQ. The CDR3 extends over 14 amino acids. The CDR3 sequence: CASSLISGYNEQFF. CDR3 coding DNA: TGCGCCAGCAGCTTGATTAGCGGTTACAATGAGCAGTTCTTC.

J is TRBJ1-2 and V is TRBV6-5, with TRBD1 matching 9 bases. CDR1 is MNHEY, CDR2 SVGAGI, per germline. V lost 5 bases and J lost 4; bases outside the gene matches: 5. The CDR3 consists of 14 residues. Here the CDR3 DNA reads TGTGCCAGCAGTGCTACGACAGGGGGCTATGGCTACACCTTC. This encodes CASSATTGGYGYTF.

This clone was seen just once. V usage is TRBV19 and J usage is TRBJ2-7; TRBD2 aligns across 7 bases. V trimming: 3 bases; J trimming: 6 bases; junction bases outside the gene matches: 5. The germline V gene encodes CDR1 LNHDA and CDR2 SQIVND (reference sequence). The CDR3 totals 13 residues. The CDR3 sequence is CASSIMGGSEQYF. In DNA, the CDR3 is TGTGCCAGTAGTATTATGGGAGGGAGCGAGCAGTACTTC.

This rearrangement joins TRBV6-1 to TRBJ2-4; 7 bases are a match to TRBD2. CDR3 length: 14 residues. Germline V gene sequence: CDR1 MNHNS, CDR2 SASEGT. The V gene end was trimmed by 5 bases and the J gene end by 0 bases; junction bases not matched to a gene: 1. CDR3 protein: CASSSGGAKNIQYF. Written as DNA, the CDR3 is TGTGCCAGCAGTTCGGGGGGAGCCAAAAACATTCAGTACTTC.

V and J are TRBV5-1 and TRBJ1-4; D gene ambiguous. V was shortened by 0 bases and J by 7 bases, with 7 bases between the two germline ends. This CDR3 is built from 13 residues. Germline CDR1 is SGHRS and CDR2 is YFSETQ. The CDR3 region is CASSLETREKLFF. The CDR3 DNA sequence: TGCGCCAGCAGCTTGGAGACACGTGAAAAACTGTTTTTT.

Only one count was recorded for this clone. The chain uses TRBV7-4 and TRBJ1-4, with D possibly TRBD1 on 6 matching bases. Germline V CDR1 and CDR2: SGHVT, SQSDAQ. CDR3 size: 14 residues. V lost 1 base and J 7 bases, leaving 10 bases between the germline ends. The CDR3 bases are TGTGCCAGCAGCTTAGGACAGGATCCTGAAAAACTGTTTTTT. Amino acid sequence: CASSLGQDPEKLFF.

This sequence joins TRBV23-1 and TRBJ1-5; maybe TRBD1 (5 bases). TRBV23-1 is sorted into the ORF group, with uncertain function. The V gene lost 4 bases and the J gene lost 5 bases, with 9 bases spanning the gap. The CDR3 runs 13 residues. The CDR3 spells CASSRPGDQPQHF. In DNA, the CDR3 is TGCGCCAGCAGTCGCCCGGGGGATCAGCCCCAGCATTTT.

This chain links TRBV15 with TRBJ2-1, with D maybe TRBD2 (6 bases). The length of the CDR3 is 15 residues. V was pared by 2 bases and J by 4 bases, with 12 bases between. The V gene's germline CDR1 is LNHNV and CDR2 YYDKDF (reference sequence). The CDR3 DNA follows: TGTGCCACCAGCAGACTTGGGGACTTTTACAATGAGCAGTTCTTC. It encodes CATSRLGDFYNEQFF.